This TCR beta chain was sequenced in a study of CD8 T cells in ankylosing spondylitis (dated by TCRdb to 2017 to 2019). Broadly, across the study: T cell receptor beta repertoires were profiled in healthy donors and ankylosing spondylitis patients so that disease-linked TCR variants could be found. The whole study cohort included under 140 healthy donors and under 30 ankylosing spondylitis patients. Samples of peripheral blood were taken, and for ankylosing spondylitis patients, synovial fluid was collected as well. The investigation overall reported the following: A TCR beta motif made up of several highly homologous amino acid variants appeared to be characteristic of blood from ankylosing spondylitis patients. Some motif variants had previously been reported in the synovial fluid and blood of reactive arthritis patients, which suggests shared mechanisms of disease initiation. In peripheral blood, the disease-linked clones were found at relatively low frequencies and had a CD8+ phenotype. The disease-linked clones were reported to be significantly enriched in matched synovial fluid samples from ankylosing spondylitis patients.

This clonotype came up a few times. Its recognized antigen is unknown. Base qualities are not at hand, and no much larger clone is one base apart. The listed sequencing device is Illumina HiSeq 2500. Quantitative 5'-RACE with molecular barcodes was the method used to prepare the TCR beta libraries. In the original analysis: Disease-linked TCR variants were identified with a new computational method built on a probabilistic model of VDJ rearrangement. The public reads were reprocessed in TCRdb via fastp at Q25 and MiXCR, keeping in-frame beta chains. Records with the same CDR3 protein are collapsed into one entry carrying the most frequent genes and DNA. The V and J calls and clone size come from TCRdb's table, not from the authors' own analysis. This sample has more than 300,000 distinct CDR3 sequences in its table, and roughly 10% of those were observed once. Together, the top ten hold about 10% of the sample.

The receptor comes from a female donor with ankylosing spondylitis or in good health (not recorded which). Input material: blood, either unsorted or a sorted T cell fraction (not recorded which).

The CDR3: CSAGGPRGTQETQYF. The DNA sequence is TGCAGTGCTGGGGGTCCGAGGGGGACTCAAGAGACCCAGTACTTC. This chain is built from TRBV20-1 and TRBJ2-5; the D segment might be TRBD1 or TRBD2, since each matches 6 bases. CDR1 and CDR2 were assigned from the germline V gene (reference sequence) as DFQATT and SNEGSKA. The junction shows trimming of 5 bases on V and 2 bases on J, plus 18 bases between the germline ends. The CDR3 runs 15 amino acids, cysteine and phenylalanine included. The retained sequence is limited to the CDR3, 45 bases, with the frame set at the first base.